This T cell receptor (beta chain) appears in the sequencing data of a study of beta chain features in type 1 diabetes. Study background: Patients and healthy donors were similar in age, gender and cell yields. Study findings and constraints: Patients with Type 1 diabetes showed moderately but significantly shorter TCRB CDR3s in all four CD4+ subsets. Because the template was cDNA, high-expressing cells might be over-represented.

A few counts support this clone. Its antigen remains unidentified. The ends were cut back, 5 bases at V and 3 bases at J, with 14 bases in the middle. The germline V gene has CDR1 MNHEY and CDR2 SVGAGI. This CDR3 spans 15 amino acids. Expressed TCRB transcripts were sequenced after all isolated RNA was converted to cDNA. Method: immunoSEQ multiplex PCR; TCRdb's copy keeps in-frame clones and lacks some. The sample gives some 900,000 clones, 15% to 20% of which show up once; 0.02% to 0.025% is in the top ten. The receptor comes from a woman between 18 and 29 years old in good health. This chain links TRBV6-5 with TRBJ2-4; D is tentatively TRBD1 or TRBD2 (5 bases each). The sequencing input was naive CD4+ T cells from blood. The CDR3 nucleotides are TGTGCCAGCAGTCCTTGGGGGATGGGCAAAAACATTCAGTACTTC. This codes for CASSPWGMGKNIQYF.